Reported below is one T cell receptor beta chain. Its cognate antigen is unknown. Profiling relied on immunoSEQ multiplex PCR, and the TCRdb table lists in-frame clones only, not all of them. The sample records around 23,000 clones, around 87% being singletons. This CDR3 has 16 residues. V gave up 1 base and J gave up 8 bases; unmatched junction bases: 13. Germline V gives CDR1 SEHNR, CDR2 FQNEAQ (reference sequence). Indicated time point: newly diagnosed, previously untreated cHL patient sample. Magnetic negative selection was used to purify CD8+ T cells from thawed PBMCs. The source of the sample is a study of PD-1 blockade in classical Hodgkin lymphoma. Study conclusions and caveats: Diminished baseline TCR diversity has been reported in newly diagnosed patients relative to healthy donors.

Sequencing input: CD8+ T cells from blood. The receptor comes from a human donor with classical Hodgkin lymphoma. The chain joins TRBV7-9 to TRBJ1-2, with 7 bases identical to TRBD1. CDR3 DNA sequence: TGTGCCAGCAGCTTAGAATTGGCAGGGGGTTCCTACGGCTACACCTTC. It codes for CASSLELAGGSYGYTF.